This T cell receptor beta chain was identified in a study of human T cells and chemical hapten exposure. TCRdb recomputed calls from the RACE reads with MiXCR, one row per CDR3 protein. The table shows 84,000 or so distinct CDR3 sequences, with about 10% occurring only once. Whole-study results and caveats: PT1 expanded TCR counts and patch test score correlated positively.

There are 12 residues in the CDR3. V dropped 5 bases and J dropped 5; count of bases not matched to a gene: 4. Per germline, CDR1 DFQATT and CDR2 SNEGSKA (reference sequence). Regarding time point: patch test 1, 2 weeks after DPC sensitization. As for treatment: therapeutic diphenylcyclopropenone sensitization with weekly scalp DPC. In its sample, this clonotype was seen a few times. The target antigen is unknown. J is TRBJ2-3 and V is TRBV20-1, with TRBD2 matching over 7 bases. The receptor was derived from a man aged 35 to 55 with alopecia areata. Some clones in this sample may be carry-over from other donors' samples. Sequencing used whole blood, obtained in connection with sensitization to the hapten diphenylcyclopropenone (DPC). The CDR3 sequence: CSARLAEDTQYF. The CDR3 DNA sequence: TGCAGTGCTCGACTAGCTGAAGATACGCAGTATTTT.